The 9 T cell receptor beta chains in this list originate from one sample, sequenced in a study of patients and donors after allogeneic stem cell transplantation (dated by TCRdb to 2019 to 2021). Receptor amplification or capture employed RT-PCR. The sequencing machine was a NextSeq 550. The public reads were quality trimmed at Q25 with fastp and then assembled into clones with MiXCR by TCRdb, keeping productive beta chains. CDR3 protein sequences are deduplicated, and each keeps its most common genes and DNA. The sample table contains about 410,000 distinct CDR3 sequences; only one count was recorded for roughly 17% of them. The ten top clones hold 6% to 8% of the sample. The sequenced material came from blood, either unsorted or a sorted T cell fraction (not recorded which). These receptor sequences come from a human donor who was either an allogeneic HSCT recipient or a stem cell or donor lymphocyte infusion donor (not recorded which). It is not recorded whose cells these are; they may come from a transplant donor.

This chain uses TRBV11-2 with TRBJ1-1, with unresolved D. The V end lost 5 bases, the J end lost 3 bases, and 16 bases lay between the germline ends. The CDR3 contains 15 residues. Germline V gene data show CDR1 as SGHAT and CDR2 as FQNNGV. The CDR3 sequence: CASSRGIRADTEAFF. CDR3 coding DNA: TGTGCCAGCAGCAGAGGTATCCGGGCCGACACTGAAGCTTTCTTT.

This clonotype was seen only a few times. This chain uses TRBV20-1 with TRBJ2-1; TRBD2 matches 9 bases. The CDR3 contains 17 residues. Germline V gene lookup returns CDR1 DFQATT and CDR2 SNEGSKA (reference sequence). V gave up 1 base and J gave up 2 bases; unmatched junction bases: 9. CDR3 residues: CSARGLEREEPYNEQFF. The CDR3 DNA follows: TGCAGTGCTAGAGGGTTAGAGCGGGAGGAACCCTACAATGAGCAGTTCTTC.

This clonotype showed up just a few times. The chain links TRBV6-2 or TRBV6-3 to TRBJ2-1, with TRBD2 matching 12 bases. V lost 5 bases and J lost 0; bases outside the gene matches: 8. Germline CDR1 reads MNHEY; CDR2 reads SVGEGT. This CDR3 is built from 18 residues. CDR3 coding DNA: TGTGCCAGCAGTCCTCTTGGACTAGCGGGAAGCTCCTACAATGAGCAGTTCTTC. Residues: CASSPLGLAGSSYNEQFF.

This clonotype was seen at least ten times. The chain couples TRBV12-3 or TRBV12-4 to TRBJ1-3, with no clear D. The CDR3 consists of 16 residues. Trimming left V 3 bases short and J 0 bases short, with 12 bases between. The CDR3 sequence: CASSFLGSHSGNTIYF. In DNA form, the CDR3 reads TGTGCCAGCAGTTTTTTGGGTTCGCACTCTGGAAACACCATATATTTT.

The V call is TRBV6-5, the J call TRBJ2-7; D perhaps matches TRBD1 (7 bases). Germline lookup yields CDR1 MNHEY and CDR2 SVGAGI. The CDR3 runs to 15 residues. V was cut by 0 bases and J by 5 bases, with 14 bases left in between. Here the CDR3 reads CASSYSKGRGDEQYF. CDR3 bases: TGTGCCAGCAGTTACTCGAAGGGCAGGGGGGACGAGCAGTACTTC.

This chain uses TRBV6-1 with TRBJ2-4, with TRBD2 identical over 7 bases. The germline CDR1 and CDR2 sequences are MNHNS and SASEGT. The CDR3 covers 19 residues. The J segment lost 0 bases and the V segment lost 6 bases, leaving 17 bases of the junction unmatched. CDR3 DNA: TGTGCCAGCAGCCTAGGATGGGGGGGAGGGCCGGAAGCCAAAAACATTCAGTACTTC. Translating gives CASSLGWGGGPEAKNIQYF.

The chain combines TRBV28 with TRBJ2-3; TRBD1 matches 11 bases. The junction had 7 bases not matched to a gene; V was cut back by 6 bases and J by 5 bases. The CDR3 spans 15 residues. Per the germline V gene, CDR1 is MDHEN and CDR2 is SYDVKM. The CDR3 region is CASSTWGQGGDTQYF. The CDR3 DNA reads TGTGCCAGCAGCACCTGGGGACAGGGGGGAGATACGCAGTATTTT.

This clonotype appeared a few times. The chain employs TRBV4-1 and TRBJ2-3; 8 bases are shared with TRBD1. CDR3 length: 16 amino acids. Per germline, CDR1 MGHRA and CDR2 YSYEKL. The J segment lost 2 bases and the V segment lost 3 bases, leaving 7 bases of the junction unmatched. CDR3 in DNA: TGCGCCAGCAGCCATAAGACAGGGGATTTCACAGATACGCAGTATTTT. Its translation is CASSHKTGDFTDTQYF.

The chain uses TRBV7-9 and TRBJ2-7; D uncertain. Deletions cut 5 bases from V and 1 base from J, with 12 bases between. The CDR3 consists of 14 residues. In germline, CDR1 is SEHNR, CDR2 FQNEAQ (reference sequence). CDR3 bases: TGTGCCAGCAGCCCTTTGGGCGGATCCTACGAGCAGTACTTC. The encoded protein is CASSPLGGSYEQYF. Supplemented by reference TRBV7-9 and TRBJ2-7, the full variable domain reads DTGVSQNPRHKITKRGQNVTFRCDPISEHNRLYWYRQTLGQGPEFLTYFQNEAQLEKSRLLSDRFSAERPKGSFSTLEIQRTEQGDSAMYLCASSPLGGSYEQYFGPGTRLTVT.